These T cell receptor beta chains were read from a single sample in a study of response to subunit inactivated influenza vaccine. TCRdb independently ran MiXCR on the RT-PCR reads; one entry per CDR3 protein. The table shows around 500,000 distinct CDR3 sequences, with around 9.9% occurring only once. The sample consisted of PBMCs from blood, taken roughly 46 days after vaccination. The receptors originated from a man aged 50 to 59 who received an inactivated influenza vaccine. CDR3s include the opening cysteine and the closing phenylalanine or tryptophan. Each record gives: J gene, D gene, clone size, V gene, CDR3 DNA, CDR3 protein. D genes are given only for firm matches. Size is stated for part of the rows, as once, few or many counts, or as a class when the clone is expanded.

J: TRBJ1-2; D: NA; size: few; V: TRBV5-1; DNA: TGCGCCAGCAGCCCGGGGGCGGGGGACTATGGCTACACCTTC; CDR3: CASSPGAGDYGYTF
J: TRBJ2-1; D: TRBD2; size: many; V: TRBV5-1; DNA: TGCGCCAGCAGCGAGAGCCCGGGACTAGCGGGAGGCGAGCAGTTCTTC; CDR3: CASSESPGLAGGEQFF
J: TRBJ2-2; D: NA; size: NA; V: TRBV7-6; DNA: TGTGCCAGCAGCTTAGTTTCCGGGGAGCTGTTTTTT; CDR3: CASSLVSGELFF
J: TRBJ1-1; D: NA; size: NA; V: TRBV7-9; DNA: TGTGCCAGCAGCTCGCGACGGCTGAACACTGAAGCTTTCTTT; CDR3: CASSSRRLNTEAFF
J: TRBJ2-1; D: TRBD2; size: few; V: TRBV7-8; DNA: TGTGCCAGCAGCTTAGCTTGGGGGGGTAAGGTCGAGCAGTTCTTC; CDR3: CASSLAWGGKVEQFF
J: TRBJ2-2; D: NA; size: NA; V: TRBV20-1; DNA: TGCAGTGCTAGAGGGGGCGGAAGCACCGGGGAGCTGTTTTTT; CDR3: CSARGGGSTGELFF
J: TRBJ2-7; D: NA; size: many; V: TRBV12-3/TRBV12-4; DNA: TGTGCCAGCACCTCGGACGGACCCTACGAGCAGTACTTC; CDR3: CASTSDGPYEQYF
J: TRBJ1-6; D: NA; size: few; V: TRBV6-5; DNA: TGTGCCAGCAGGCGCTATAATTCACCCCTCCACTTT; CDR3: CASRRYNSPLHF
J: TRBJ2-7; D: TRBD1; size: NA; V: TRBV20-1; DNA: TGCAGTGCTCGGAAAGGACAGGCCCCCGCCTACGAGCAGTACTTC; CDR3: CSARKGQAPAYEQYF
J: TRBJ2-3; D: TRBD1; size: many; V: TRBV20-1; DNA: TGCAGTGCTGGCGGAATTTACAGGGGCGACACAGATACGCAGTATTTT; CDR3: CSAGGIYRGDTDTQYF
J: TRBJ1-1; D: NA; size: many; V: TRBV5-1; DNA: TGCGCCAGCAGGTCGACAGGGAACACTGAAGCTTTCTTT; CDR3: CASRSTGNTEAFF
J: TRBJ2-7; D: TRBD1; size: NA; V: TRBV27; DNA: TGTGTCAGCAGGGAGACAGGGGCCCTAATTAAGCAGTACTTC; CDR3: CVSRETGALIKQYF
J: TRBJ2-1; D: NA; size: few; V: TRBV12-3/TRBV12-4; DNA: TGTGCCAGCAGTCTAACTAGTGGTGAAGAGCAGTTCTTC; CDR3: CASSLTSGEEQFF
J: TRBJ2-5; D: TRBD2; size: NA; V: TRBV7-2; DNA: TGTGCCAGCAGCTCCAGAACTAGCGGAGAGACCCAGTACTTC; CDR3: CASSSRTSGETQYF
J: TRBJ2-1; D: TRBD1; size: many; V: TRBV24-1; DNA: TGTGCCACCAGTGGTGCCGGGACAGCGTACAATGAGCAGTTCTTC; CDR3: CATSGAGTAYNEQFF
J: TRBJ1-2; D: TRBD1; size: few; V: TRBV7-2; DNA: TGTGCCAGCAGCACCCCGGGACAGGGGCCTGGCTACACCTTC; CDR3: CASSTPGQGPGYTF
J: TRBJ2-3; D: TRBD2; size: NA; V: TRBV7-9; DNA: TGTGCCAGCAGCTTGCTCGACGCGGGGGGGCTCACAGATACGCAGTATTTT; CDR3: CASSLLDAGGLTDTQYF
J: TRBJ1-1; D: NA; size: few; V: TRBV7-8; DNA: TGTGCCAGCAGCCCAGGGCAGTTCACTGAAGCTTTCTTT; CDR3: CASSPGQFTEAFF
J: TRBJ2-1; D: TRBD2; size: NA; V: TRBV10-3; DNA: TGTGCCATCAGTGGGGTTTGGCGGGGGGACTCCTACAATGAGCAGTTCTTC; CDR3: CAISGVWRGDSYNEQFF
J: TRBJ2-3; D: TRBD1; size: many; V: TRBV5-5; DNA: TGTGCCAGCACTGGACAGGGGGCCGCAGATACGCAGTATTTT; CDR3: CASTGQGAADTQYF
J: TRBJ2-7; D: TRBD1; size: many; V: TRBV5-1; DNA: TGCGCCAGCAGCTTGGCCGTTGGGACAGGGGGCTACGAGCAGTACTTC; CDR3: CASSLAVGTGGYEQYF
J: TRBJ1-4; D: NA; size: many; V: TRBV12-3/TRBV12-4; DNA: NA; CDR3: CASSSFGQGTLF
J: TRBJ1-2; D: TRBD1; size: NA; V: TRBV7-2; DNA: TGTGCCAGCAGCTCTAACAGGGGTGATGGCTACACCTTC; CDR3: CASSSNRGDGYTF
J: TRBJ2-2; D: TRBD2; size: NA; V: TRBV4-2; DNA: TGTGTCAGCAGCCAATCGTTTAGCGGGACGAACACCGGGGAGCTGTTTTTT; CDR3: CVSSQSFSGTNTGELFF
J: TRBJ2-2; D: NA; size: few; V: TRBV7-2; DNA: TGTGCCAGCAGCTCCGTGTTGGGGGCGAACACCGGGGAGCTGTTTTTT; CDR3: CASSSVLGANTGELFF
J: TRBJ1-1; D: NA; size: many; V: TRBV5-1; DNA: TGCGCCAGCAGCTTAATGGGAGGGCCTGGCACTGAAGCTTTCTTT; CDR3: CASSLMGGPGTEAFF
J: TRBJ2-1; D: TRBD2; size: many; V: TRBV9; DNA: TGTGCCAGCAGCGTAGTAGCGGGAGGGTGGCATGAGCAGTTCTTC; CDR3: CASSVVAGGWHEQFF
J: TRBJ2-7; D: NA; size: NA; V: TRBV20-1; DNA: TGCAGTGCTATATTTGAACAGGTCCCCTACGAGCAGTACTTC; CDR3: CSAIFEQVPYEQYF
J: TRBJ2-2; D: NA; size: NA; V: TRBV6-5; DNA: TGTGCCAGCAGTTACCTACGCACCGGGGAGCTGTTTTTT; CDR3: CASSYLRTGELFF
J: TRBJ2-6; D: TRBD1; size: NA; V: TRBV10-3; DNA: TGTGCCACCACCGGACAGGCTGGGGCCAACGTCCTGACTTTC; CDR3: CATTGQAGANVLTF
J: TRBJ2-7; D: NA; size: NA; V: TRBV6-1; DNA: TGTGCCAGCCACGCGCTTGGTCGGGGGCTATCCTACGAGCAGTACTTC; CDR3: CASHALGRGLSYEQYF
J: TRBJ2-1; D: NA; size: many; V: TRBV7-2; DNA: TGTGCCAGCAGCCCTAATACTAGAACTGAGCAGTTCTTC; CDR3: CASSPNTRTEQFF
J: TRBJ2-3; D: TRBD2; size: few; V: TRBV25-1; DNA: TGTGCCAGCAGTGATTTCACGGGAGGACCGAGTACGCAGTATTTT; CDR3: CASSDFTGGPSTQYF
J: TRBJ2-7; D: NA; size: NA; V: TRBV24-1; DNA: TGTGCCACCAGACAGGGCCCGAGCATGTACTTC; CDR3: CATRQGPSMYF
J: TRBJ2-7; D: NA; size: many; V: TRBV20-1; DNA: TGCAGTGCCCCTGAGAGGGTAAGGCAGTACTTC; CDR3: CSAPERVRQYF
J: TRBJ1-3; D: TRBD1; size: NA; V: TRBV10-3; DNA: TGTGCCATCAGCACCGGGACGGGGACAGGAGACACCATATATTTT; CDR3: CAISTGTGTGDTIYF
J: TRBJ2-6; D: NA; size: few; V: TRBV19; DNA: TGTGCCAGTACCTGGGCAGGGCCAATCTCTGGGGCCAACGTCCTGACTTTC; CDR3: CASTWAGPISGANVLTF
J: TRBJ2-7; D: NA; size: many; V: TRBV4-3; DNA: TGCGCCAGCAGCCAAGATCTGGGGAACTACGAGCAGTACTTC; CDR3: CASSQDLGNYEQYF
J: TRBJ2-1; D: TRBD2; size: NA; V: TRBV24-1; DNA: TGTGCCACCAGTAGGGAAGCGGGGGGGGGAGAGCAGTTCTTC; CDR3: CATSREAGGGEQFF
J: TRBJ2-7; D: NA; size: many; V: TRBV10-3; DNA: TGTGCCATCAGTGCAGGGGGAGGGGTCCACGAGCAGTACTTC; CDR3: CAISAGGGVHEQYF
J: TRBJ2-3; D: TRBD1; size: NA; V: TRBV28; DNA: TGTGCCAGCAGTCCAGGATATGGCAGGGGGCTCGCTGCATGGACAGATACGCAGTATTTT; CDR3: CASSPGYGRGLAAWTDTQYF
J: TRBJ2-5; D: TRBD2; size: few; V: TRBV18; DNA: TGTGCCAGCTCAACGGGACTAGCGGGAGCAGAGACCCAGTACTTC; CDR3: CASSTGLAGAETQYF
J: TRBJ2-3; D: NA; size: NA; V: TRBV6-1; DNA: TGTGCCAGCAGGTCCCCGGGATTAAGCACAGATACGCAGTATTTT; CDR3: CASRSPGLSTDTQYF
J: TRBJ2-1; D: NA; size: many; V: TRBV29-1; DNA: TGCAGCGTGTCCGGGACCCCCGAGGGCTACAATGAGCAGTTCTTC; CDR3: CSVSGTPEGYNEQFF
J: TRBJ2-7; D: TRBD2; size: many; V: TRBV7-9; DNA: TGTGCCAGCAGCTTAGGAATAGCGGGAGAGAAACCCGAGCAGTACTTC; CDR3: CASSLGIAGEKPEQYF
J: TRBJ2-3; D: NA; size: many; V: TRBV12-3/TRBV12-4; DNA: TGTGCCAGCAGTATGGGGGCTAGCACAGATACGCAGTATTTT; CDR3: CASSMGASTDTQYF
J: TRBJ1-2; D: NA; size: few; V: TRBV12-3/TRBV12-4; DNA: TGTGCCAGCAGTTTAGCTAGGCAGGGTAGTGGCTACACCTTC; CDR3: CASSLARQGSGYTF
J: TRBJ1-4; D: TRBD1; size: few; V: TRBV29-1; DNA: TGCAGCGTTGCCCGGGACAGGGGGTCTAATGAAAAACTGTTTTTT; CDR3: CSVARDRGSNEKLFF
J: TRBJ2-1; D: TRBD1; size: NA; V: TRBV7-9; DNA: TGTGCCAGCAGCTCGACCGGGACAGGTTTCTACAATGAGCAGTTCTTC; CDR3: CASSSTGTGFYNEQFF
J: TRBJ2-7; D: NA; size: NA; V: TRBV28; DNA: TGTGCCAGCAGTTTCAAGGACGGAGGAGCCTACGAGCAGTACTTC; CDR3: CASSFKDGGAYEQYF
J: TRBJ2-1; D: NA; size: NA; V: TRBV6-2/TRBV6-3; DNA: TGTGCCAGCAGTCAGCCCCGCCCGGGGGACTACAATGAGCAGTTCTTC; CDR3: CASSQPRPGDYNEQFF
J: TRBJ1-5; D: NA; size: NA; V: TRBV12-3/TRBV12-4; DNA: TGTGCCAGCAGTTGGGACAACAATCAGCCCCAGCATTTT; CDR3: CASSWDNNQPQHF
J: TRBJ1-1; D: NA; size: NA; V: TRBV7-6; DNA: TGTGCCAGCAGCTTAGAGGTCGGGGGTGAAGCTTTCTTT; CDR3: CASSLEVGGEAFF
J: TRBJ2-1; D: TRBD2; size: NA; V: TRBV13; DNA: TGTGCCAGCAGCTTTTTGGGACTAGCAAAGGGTGAGCAGTTCTTC; CDR3: CASSFLGLAKGEQFF
J: TRBJ2-5; D: TRBD2; size: NA; V: TRBV28; DNA: TGTGCCAGCAGCCCAAAGGTTGGGGGGGGGGAGACCCAGTACTTC; CDR3: CASSPKVGGGETQYF
J: TRBJ2-5; D: NA; size: NA; V: TRBV6-2/TRBV6-3; DNA: TGTGCCAGCATTCCCGCGGGACTTAATCGCCATCCGTACTTC; CDR3: CASIPAGLNRHPYF
J: TRBJ1-5; D: NA; size: many; V: TRBV6-6; DNA: TGTGCCAGCAGTTCCCCAGGGTGGCAGCCCCAGCATTTT; CDR3: CASSSPGWQPQHF
J: TRBJ2-3; D: NA; size: many; V: TRBV29-1; DNA: TGCAGCGTTGAAAGTAAGGCCAGCGATACGCAGTATTTT; CDR3: CSVESKASDTQYF